The clone carrying this T cell receptor (beta chain) was counted only a few times. This specimen belongs to a study of radiation and T cells in renal cell carcinoma. Sequencing was performed with immunoSEQ multiplex PCR; in TCRdb, only in-frame clones are kept and a portion is missing. The sample includes 150,000 to 180,000 clones, approximately 88% of them seen just once. The time point denotes: blood 2 weeks post-SBRT. The sample's treatment: 15 Gy SBRT to primary tumor, nephrectomy 4 weeks later. Deletions cut 5 bases from V and 4 bases from J, with 6 bases between. Germline V lookup: CDR1 SGHAT, CDR2 FQNNGV. The CDR3 totals 12 residues.

The chain recombines TRBV11-2 with TRBJ1-3; possibly TRBD1 for D (5 bases). The source of this sequence is a woman aged 45 to 65 with renal cell carcinoma. The sample consisted of blood, taken from a patient whose treatment included radiotherapy and nephrectomy. The CDR3: CASSRQGNTIYF. The CDR3 DNA follows: TGTGCCAGCAGCCGACAGGGAAACACCATATATTTT.